Listed below are T cell receptor beta chains from one sample, sequenced in a study of shared clonotypes between healthy human individuals. TCRdb's copy holds only in-frame clones and misses some; the assay was immunoSEQ multiplex PCR. This table has approximately 350,000 clones, 74% appearing once. The specimen sequenced was memory CD4+ T cells sorted from blood. These receptors came from a man aged 30 to 45 in good health. CDR3s leave out the opening cysteine and the closing phenylalanine or tryptophan.

TRBV6-6	TRBJ1-2	AAGQGAFYGYT
TRBV6-1	TRBJ2-1	ASRPLLLDEQF
TRBV5-1	TRBJ2-2	ASSPDPTGELF
TRBV7-9	TRBJ2-5	ASSLGTVQETQY
TRBV2	TRBJ2-1	ASSPQGLAAYNEQF
TRBV9	TRBJ1-2	ASSHRGGNNYGYT
TRBV27	TRBJ2-4	ASSAPGGDKNIQY
TRBV11-3	TRBJ2-1	ASSLGDTSYNEQF
TRBV6-5	TRBJ1-2	ASSYWGADGYT
TRBV29-1	TRBJ1-2	SVEGAGLGGYT
TRBV11-3	TRBJ1-5	ASSYRGNQPQH
TRBV19	TRBJ1-5	ASSVQKKQPQH
TRBV6-5	TRBJ2-1	ASSYSPEDGRI
TRBV6-4	TRBJ2-1	ASSDTGTSGYNEQF
TRBV5-5	TRBJ2-5	ASSRSSGRSETQY
TRBV9	TRBJ2-1	ASSVGLAESSYNEQF
TRBV21-1	TRBJ2-7	ASRSALRASRDGYEQY